The T cell receptor beta chain under discussion was sequenced for a study of early T cells in non-severe SARS-CoV-2 infection. At least ten counts were recorded for this clonotype. TCRdb fed the 5' RACE reads into MiXCR, producing one record per CDR3 protein. The sample lists tens of thousands of distinct CDR3 sequences, over 8% occurring once. The starting material was whole blood, obtained at baseline. The receptor was derived from an adult who was a healthcare worker with PCR-confirmed SARS-CoV-2 infection or an uninfected control (not recorded which).

CDR3 in DNA: TGTGCCAGCAGTCGGACAGGGAGCTCCTACAATGAGCAGTTCTTC. Encoded protein: CASSRTGSSYNEQFF. This sequence joins TRBV28 and TRBJ2-1; TRBD1 aligns across 8 bases. J gave up 0 bases and V 5 bases, and 3 bases lay outside the gene matches. CDR1 is MDHEN, CDR2 SYDVKM, per germline. This CDR3 has 15 amino acids.